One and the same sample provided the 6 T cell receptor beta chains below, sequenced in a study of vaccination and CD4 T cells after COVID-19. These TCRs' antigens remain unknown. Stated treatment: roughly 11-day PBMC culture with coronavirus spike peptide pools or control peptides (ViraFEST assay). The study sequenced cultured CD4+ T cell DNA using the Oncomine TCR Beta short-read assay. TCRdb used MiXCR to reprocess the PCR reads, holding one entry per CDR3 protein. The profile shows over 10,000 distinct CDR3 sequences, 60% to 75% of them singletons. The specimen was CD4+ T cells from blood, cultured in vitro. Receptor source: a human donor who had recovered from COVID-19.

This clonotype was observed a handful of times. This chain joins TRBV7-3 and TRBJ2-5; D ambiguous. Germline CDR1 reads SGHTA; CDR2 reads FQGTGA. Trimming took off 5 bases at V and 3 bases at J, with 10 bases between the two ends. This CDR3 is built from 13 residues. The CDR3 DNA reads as TGTGCCAGCAGCATTACTCGCGAAGAGACCCAGTACTTC. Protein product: CASSITREETQYF.

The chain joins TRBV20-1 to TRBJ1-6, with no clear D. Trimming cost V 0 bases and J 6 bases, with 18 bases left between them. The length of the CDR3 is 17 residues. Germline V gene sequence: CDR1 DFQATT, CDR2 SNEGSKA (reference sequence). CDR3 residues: CSARDGSAVSLNSPLHF. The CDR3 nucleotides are TGCAGTGCTAGAGATGGCTCAGCCGTCAGCCTTAATTCACCCCTCCACTTT.

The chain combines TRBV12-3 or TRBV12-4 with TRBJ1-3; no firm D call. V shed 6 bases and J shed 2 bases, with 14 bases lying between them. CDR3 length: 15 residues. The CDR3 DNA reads TGTGCCAGCAGCCCATCCGGGGTCGCTGGAAACACCATATATTTT. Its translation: CASSPSGVAGNTIYF.

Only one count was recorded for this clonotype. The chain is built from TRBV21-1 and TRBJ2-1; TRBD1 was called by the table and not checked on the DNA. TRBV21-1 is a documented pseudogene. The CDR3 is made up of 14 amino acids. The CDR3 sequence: CASSKGGRGDEQFF. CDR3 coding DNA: TGTGCCAGCAGCAAAGGGGGCAGAGGCGATGAGCAGTTCTTC.

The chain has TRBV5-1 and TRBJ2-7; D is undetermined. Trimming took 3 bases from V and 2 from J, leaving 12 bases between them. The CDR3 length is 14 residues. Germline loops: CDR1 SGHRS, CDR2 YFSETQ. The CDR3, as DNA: TGCGCCAGCAGCTCCACGGCCGGTACCTACGAGCAGTACTTC. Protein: CASSSTAGTYEQYF.

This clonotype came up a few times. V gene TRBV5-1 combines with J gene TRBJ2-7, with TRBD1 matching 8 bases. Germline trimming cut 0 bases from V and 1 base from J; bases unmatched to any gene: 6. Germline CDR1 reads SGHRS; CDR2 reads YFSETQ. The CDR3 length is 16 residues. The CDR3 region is CASSLEVGQVSYEQYF. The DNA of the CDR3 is TGCGCCAGCAGCTTGGAAGTGGGACAGGTTTCCTACGAGCAGTACTTC.